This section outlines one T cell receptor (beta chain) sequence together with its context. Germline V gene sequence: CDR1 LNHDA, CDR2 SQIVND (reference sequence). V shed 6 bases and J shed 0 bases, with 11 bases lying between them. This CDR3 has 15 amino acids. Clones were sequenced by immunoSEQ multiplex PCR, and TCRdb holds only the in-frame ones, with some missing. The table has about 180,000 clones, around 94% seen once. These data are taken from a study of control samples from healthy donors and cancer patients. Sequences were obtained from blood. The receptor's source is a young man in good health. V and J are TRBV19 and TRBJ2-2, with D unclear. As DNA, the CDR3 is TGTGCCAGTAGAAAGCCCGGCTCGAACACCGGGGAGCTGTTTTTT. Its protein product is CASRKPGSNTGELFF.